Following are 29 T cell receptor beta chains from one sample sequenced in a study of OX40 agonist ivuxolimab in advanced cancers. Produced via immunoSEQ multiplex PCR; TCRdb's table is partial and in-frame only. The sample holds 120,000 or so clones, 80% to 95% seen once. This material consisted of CD4+ or CD8+ T cells sorted from blood, taken in a trial of the OX40 agonist ivuxolimab. All receptors derive from an adult with an advanced solid tumor such as melanoma, head and neck, liver or kidney cancer.

The J gene is TRBJ2-3, the V gene TRBV4-2, with TRBD2 identical over 13 bases. CDR3 length: 16 residues. Losses at the gene ends were 2 bases for V and 8 bases for J; bases not matched to a gene: 7. CDR1 is LGHNA and CDR2 is YNFKEQ in the germline V gene. The DNA of the CDR3 is TGTGCCAGCAGCCAACAAACTAGCGGGGGGGCAAGTACGCAGTATTTT. This translates into CASSQQTSGGASTQYF.

This chain uses TRBV5-8 with TRBJ2-1, with D unclear. V was trimmed by 0 bases and J by 15 bases, leaving 10 bases between them. Germline V gene data show CDR1 as SGHTS and CDR2 as YDEGEE. This CDR3 contains 11 residues. The CDR3 DNA sequence: TGTGCCAGCAGCTTGGTTAGGCAGAGGTTCTTC. Protein: CASSLVRQRFF.

The chain recombines TRBV18 with TRBJ2-2; 7 nucleotides match TRBD1. Losses at the gene ends were 2 bases for V and 6 bases for J; bases not matched to a gene: 9. Germline V gene lookup returns CDR1 KGHSH and CDR2 LQKENI. CDR3 length: 16 residues. The CDR3 loop reads CASSPTRTGFAGELFF. CDR3 DNA: TGTGCCAGCTCACCAACGAGGACAGGTTTCGCCGGGGAGCTGTTTTTT.

V is TRBV7-3 and J is TRBJ2-3; 8 nucleotides align to TRBD2. The V segment lost 3 bases and the J segment 2 bases; nucleotides outside the gene matches: 4. The CDR3 consists of 15 residues. Germline CDR1 and CDR2: SGHTA and FQGTGA. This CDR3 reads CASSLSSGVTDTQYF. CDR3 bases: TGTGCCAGCAGCTTGAGTAGCGGGGTCACAGATACGCAGTATTTT.

This chain links TRBV28 with TRBJ2-7; TRBD2 agrees at 7 bases. CDR3 length equals 16 residues. After removal of 4 bases from V and 6 bases from J, the junction contained 15 bases not matched to a gene. CDR1 is MDHEN and CDR2 is SYDVKM in the germline V gene. CDR3 DNA sequence: TGTGCCAGCAGTTCCCTGACCCGACTAGCCATTGCCGAGCAGTACTTC. It encodes CASSSLTRLAIAEQYF.

The table lists this clone with a count of one. J is TRBJ1-4 and V is TRBV9; TRBD1 is a possible D gene (5 bases). Germline CDR1 is SGDLS and CDR2 is YYNGEE. Between the trimmed V and J ends, which lost 6 bases and 8 bases, there was a span of 14 bases. The CDR3 spans 13 residues. The CDR3 DNA follows: TGTGCCAGCAATAGGGGCTCGGAGGAAAAACTGTTTTTT. Translated, it gives CASNRGSEEKLFF. The full variable domain, completed using reference TRBV9 and TRBJ1-4, is DSGVTQTPKHLITATGQRVTLRCSPRSGDLSVYWYQQSLDQGLQFLIQYYNGEERAKGNILERFSAQQFPDLHSELNLSSLELGDSALYFCASNRGSEEKLFFGSGTQLSVL.

The chain has TRBV10-1 and TRBJ2-5, with a tentative D call TRBD1 (6 bases). CDR1 is WNHNN and CDR2 is SYGVQD in the germline V gene (reference sequence). The V end lost 7 bases, the J end lost 4 bases, and 13 bases lay between the germline ends. The CDR3 consists of 13 residues. CDR3 sequence reads: CASMRTEGETQYF. As DNA, the CDR3 is TGCGCCAGCATGCGGACAGAAGGAGAGACCCAGTACTTC.

The chain has TRBV7-9 and TRBJ2-7; TRBD2 might be the D (5 bases). CDR1 and CDR2 from the germline V gene are SEHNR and FQNEAQ (reference sequence). V lost 4 bases and J lost 3, with 13 bases in between. The CDR3 is made up of 14 amino acids. For the CDR3, the DNA is TGTGCCAGCAGCTCCGGACTCGTTAACTACGAGCAGTACTTC. Protein: CASSSGLVNYEQYF.

This chain links TRBV12-5 with TRBJ2-4; D possibly corresponds to TRBD1 (7 bases). The length of the CDR3 is 14 residues. The V gene lost 6 bases and the J gene lost 6 bases, with 15 bases spanning the gap. Looked up from germline, CDR1 is LGHNT and CDR2 is FRNRAP. CDR3 protein: CASGRSGGLNIQYF. The CDR3 DNA sequence: TGTGCTAGTGGAAGATCAGGGGGACTAAACATTCAGTACTTC.

The chain is built from TRBV5-1 and TRBJ1-1; 8 bases match TRBD1. Germline-derived CDR1 and CDR2 are SGHRS and YFSETQ. The CDR3 loop spans 15 amino acids. The J segment lost 0 bases and the V segment lost 0 bases, leaving 1 base of the junction unmatched. CDR3 bases: TGCGCCAGCAGCTTGGTACAGGGGGTGAACACTGAAGCTTTCTTT. This encodes CASSLVQGVNTEAFF.

The chain recombines TRBV5-1 with TRBJ1-2, with D unresolved. Trimming took 0 bases from V and 6 from J, leaving 3 bases between them. CDR1 is SGHRS and CDR2 is YFSETQ in the germline V gene. The CDR3 contains 11 residues. This chain's CDR3 is CASSLADGYTF. As DNA, the CDR3 is TGCGCCAGCAGCTTGGCGGATGGCTACACCTTC.

The rearrangement joins TRBV25-1 to TRBJ2-7; 11 positions match TRBD2. V was clipped by 6 bases and J by 0 bases; unmatched bases: 7. The CDR3 is 16 amino acids. Germline V gene lookup returns CDR1 MGHDK and CDR2 SYGVNS. CDR3 region: CASSARGLAASYEQYF. The CDR3 DNA reads as TGTGCCAGCAGCGCCCGGGGACTAGCGGCCTCCTACGAGCAGTACTTC.

This clone was seen a handful of times. J is TRBJ2-1 and V is TRBV7-7, with TRBD2 matching over 10 bases. The length of the CDR3 is 15 residues. The V gene end was trimmed by 5 bases and the J gene end by 4 bases; junction bases not matched to a gene: 5. Germline loops: CDR1 SSHAT, CDR2 FNYEAQ (reference sequence). The CDR3 bases are TGTGCCAGCAGCCCCAAGCGGGAGGGGTACAATGAGCAGTTCTTC. It codes for CASSPKREGYNEQFF.

This sequence joins TRBV18 and TRBJ1-1; a weak D match, TRBD1 (6 bases). The germline V gene has CDR1 KGHSH and CDR2 LQKENI. CDR3 length equals 14 residues. The V end lost 2 bases, the J end lost 1 base, and 8 bases lay between the germline ends. Here the CDR3 reads CASSPIRGNTEAFF. The DNA of the CDR3 is TGTGCCAGCTCACCAATCAGGGGGAACACTGAAGCTTTCTTT.

The chain joins TRBV27 to TRBJ2-1; 7 bases are a match to TRBD2. This CDR3 contains 15 residues. The ends lost 3 bases at V and 3 bases at J; junction bases unmatched: 5. Per germline, CDR1 MNHEY and CDR2 SMNVEV (reference sequence). CDR3 sequence: CASSFEPGGYNEQFF. The CDR3 DNA sequence: TGTGCCAGCAGTTTTGAACCGGGGGGCTACAATGAGCAGTTCTTC.

The chain couples TRBV7-3 to TRBJ2-2, with TRBD1 identical over 8 bases. The ends lost 5 bases at V and 6 bases at J; junction bases unmatched: 14. The CDR3 is 17 amino acids. In germline, CDR1 is SGHTA, CDR2 FQGTGA. The CDR3 is CASSETSVPQGAGELFF. CDR3 nucleotide sequence: TGTGCCAGCAGCGAAACTTCTGTCCCACAGGGGGCCGGGGAGCTGTTTTTT.

This chain links TRBV7-9 with TRBJ1-1; tentative D call: TRBD1 (5 bases). Germline V CDR1 and CDR2: SEHNR, FQNEAQ (reference sequence). The CDR3 has 18 amino acids. V lost 2 bases and J 0 bases, leaving 19 bases between the germline ends. The CDR3 DNA sequence: TGTGCCAGCAGCTTACCCATGGGGGGTTTAGGGATGAACACTGAAGCTTTCTTT. This gives the protein CASSLPMGGLGMNTEAFF.

The chain carries TRBV7-9 and TRBJ1-2; no definite D call. The CDR3 has 14 amino acids. V shed 5 bases and J shed 4 bases, with 14 bases lying between them. The germline V gene has CDR1 SEHNR and CDR2 FQNEAQ (reference sequence). CDR3 region: CASSPSSLSYGYTF. In DNA form, the CDR3 reads TGTGCCAGCAGCCCTAGTAGTCTGAGCTATGGCTACACCTTC. The complete variable domain, with remaining parts taken from reference TRBV7-9 and TRBJ1-2, reads DTGVSQNPRHKITKRGQNVTFRCDPISEHNRLYWYRQTLGQGPEFLTYFQNEAQLEKSRLLSDRFSAERPKGSFSTLEIQRTEQGDSAMYLCASSPSSLSYGYTFGSGTRLTVV.

This sequence joins TRBV4-3 and TRBJ2-7; perhaps D is TRBD1 or TRBD2 (5 bases each). The V gene lost 4 bases and the J gene lost 4 bases, with 17 bases spanning the gap. Germline lookup yields CDR1 LGHNA and CDR2 YSLEER. This CDR3 comprises 15 residues. The CDR3, as DNA: TGCGCCAGCAGCCGAGGATGGGGGAGTCAATACGAGCAGTACTTC. Encoded protein: CASSRGWGSQYEQYF.

The V call is TRBV7-2, the J call TRBJ1-3, with TRBD1 as a possible D gene (5 bases). V was cut by 4 bases and J by 4 bases, with 20 bases left in between. The CDR3 is 17 amino acids. The germline V gene has CDR1 SGHTA and CDR2 FQGNSA. The CDR3 DNA reads TGTGCCAGCAGCTCCCGGGGCCGCTTTGGGGAGGGAAACACCATATATTTT. It specifies CASSSRGRFGEGNTIYF.

This clone occurred once. The chain has TRBV6-1 and TRBJ1-1; D gene ambiguous. CDR3 length: 15 amino acids. Germline loops: CDR1 MNHNS, CDR2 SASEGT. The V gene lost 6 bases and the J gene lost 0 bases, with 14 bases spanning the gap. The CDR3 loop is CASSSTRAMNTEAFF. The CDR3 DNA reads TGTGCCAGCAGCTCCACACGGGCAATGAACACTGAAGCTTTCTTT.

The chain couples TRBV29-1 to TRBJ2-5; D may be TRBD1 or TRBD2 (5 bases each). The V end was cut by 4 bases, the J end by 3 bases, with 9 bases between. Germline CDR1 and CDR2: SQVTM and ANQGSEA. The CDR3 runs to 12 residues. DNA of the CDR3: TGCAGCGTTGGGGTGGGGGAAGAGACCCAGTACTTC. This sequence encodes CSVGVGEETQYF.

J is TRBJ2-7 and V is TRBV7-2; 10 bases map to TRBD1. The germline gives CDR1 SGHTA, CDR2 FQGNSA. V shed 4 bases and J 5 bases; nucleotides not matched to a gene: 5. CDR3 length equals 14 residues. In nucleotides, the CDR3 is TGTGCCAGCAGCTCTTGGACAGGGGGAGACGAGCAGTACTTC. This sequence encodes CASSSWTGGDEQYF.

The rearrangement links TRBV5-5 to TRBJ1-1; no reliable D call. CDR1 SGHKS and CDR2 YYEKEE come from the germline V gene (reference sequence). Trimming stripped 1 base from V and 2 bases from J, with 9 bases between. CDR3 size: 14 residues. The CDR3 DNA reads as TGTGCCAGCAGCTTGACAAACCTAAACACTGAAGCTTTCTTT. Amino acid sequence: CASSLTNLNTEAFF.

The chain recombines TRBV5-1 with TRBJ2-7; 10 bases are a match to TRBD1. This CDR3 comprises 14 residues. CDR1 and CDR2 (germline): SGHRS, YFSETQ. Trimming cost V 3 bases and J 2 bases; bases outside gene matches: 2. The CDR3: CASSWTGGPYEQYF. CDR3 coding DNA: TGCGCCAGCAGCTGGACAGGGGGTCCCTACGAGCAGTACTTC.

The chain is built from TRBV2 and TRBJ2-4, with a possible D match to TRBD2 (5 bases). V dropped 8 bases and J dropped 1 base, with 15 bases sitting between them. CDR3 size: 15 residues. Germline CDR1 is SNHLY and CDR2 is FYNNEI. CDR3: CASHLYGEAKNIQYF. CDR3 DNA sequence: TGTGCCAGCCACCTTTACGGGGAGGCCAAAAACATTCAGTACTTC.

The chain links TRBV10-2 to TRBJ2-1; 8 nucleotides align to TRBD2. In germline, CDR1 is WSHSY, CDR2 SAAADI. The CDR3 contains 15 residues. Unmatched junction bases numbered 7, after V lost 2 bases and J lost 7 bases. The CDR3 nucleotides are TGCGCCAGCAGTGAGCCCCCGACTAGCGTAAATGAGCAGTTCTTC. Its protein is CASSEPPTSVNEQFF.

The rearrangement links TRBV11-3 to TRBJ2-1, with D perhaps matching TRBD1 or TRBD2 (6 bases each). Between the trimmed V and J ends, which lost 0 bases and 6 bases, there was a span of 15 bases. Per germline, CDR1 SGHNT and CDR2 YENEEA. This CDR3 is built from 16 residues. The CDR3 here is CASSLDGGLVGNEQFF. Here the CDR3 DNA reads TGTGCCAGCAGCTTAGATGGGGGGCTAGTTGGCAATGAGCAGTTCTTC.

This sequence joins TRBV11-2 and TRBJ1-2; D is possibly TRBD1 (6 bases). V lost 2 bases to trimming and J lost 8 bases, with 15 bases between them. Germline CDR1 SGHAT, CDR2 FQNNGV. This CDR3 spans 14 amino acids. The chain's CDR3 is CASSLTGGREGYTF. CDR3 nucleotide sequence: TGTGCCAGCAGCTTAACTGGGGGGCGAGAGGGCTACACCTTC.